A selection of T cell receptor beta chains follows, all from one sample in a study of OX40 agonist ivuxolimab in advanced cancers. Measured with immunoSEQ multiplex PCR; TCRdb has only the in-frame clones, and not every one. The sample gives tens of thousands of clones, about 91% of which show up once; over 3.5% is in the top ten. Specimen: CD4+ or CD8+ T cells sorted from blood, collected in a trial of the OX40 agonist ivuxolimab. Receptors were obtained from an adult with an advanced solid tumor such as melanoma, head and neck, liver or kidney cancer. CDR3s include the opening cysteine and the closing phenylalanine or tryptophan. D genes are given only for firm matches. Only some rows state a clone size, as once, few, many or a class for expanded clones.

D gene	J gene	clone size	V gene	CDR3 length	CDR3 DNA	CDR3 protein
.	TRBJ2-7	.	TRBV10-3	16	TGTGCCATCAGTGAGCCGACAGGCCCATGGCCCTACGAGCAGTACTTC	CAISEPTGPWPYEQYF
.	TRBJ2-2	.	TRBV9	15	TGTGCCAGCAGCGTTGGATCGACAGGAGGCGGGGAGCTGTTTTTT	CASSVGSTGGGELFF
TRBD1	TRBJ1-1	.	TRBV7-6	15	TGTGCCAGCAGCTTAGCTCCAGGGGGGTACACTGAAGCTTTCTTT	CASSLAPGGYTEAFF
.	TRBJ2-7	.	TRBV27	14	TGTGCCAGCAGTTTATCGTCAGACCCCTACGAGCAGTACTTC	CASSLSSDPYEQYF
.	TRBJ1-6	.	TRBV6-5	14	TGTGCCAGCAGTAGATCAGGGGAAAATTCACCCCTCCACTTT	CASSRSGENSPLHF
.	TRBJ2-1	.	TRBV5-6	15	TGTGCCAGCAGCTTGGGGTTAGAGGGTTACAATGAGCAGTTCTTC	CASSLGLEGYNEQFF
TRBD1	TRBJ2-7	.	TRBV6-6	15	TGTGCCAGCAGTTACTCGTCAGGGGGCATCTACGAGCAGTACTTC	CASSYSSGGIYEQYF
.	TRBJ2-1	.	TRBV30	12	TGTGCCTGGGGACCTACCGAGGCTGAGCAGTTCTTC	CAWGPTEAEQFF
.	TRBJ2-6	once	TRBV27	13	TGTGCCAGCGGATACTCTGGGGCCAACGTCCTGACTTTC	CASGYSGANVLTF
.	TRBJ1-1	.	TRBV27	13	TGTGCCAGCAGTTTATCGGCGTACACTGAAGCTTTCTTT	CASSLSAYTEAFF
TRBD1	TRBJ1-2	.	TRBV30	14	TGTGCCTGGAGTGTGTTGGGACAGAGATATGGCTACACCTTC	CAWSVLGQRYGYTF
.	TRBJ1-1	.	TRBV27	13	TGTGCCAGCAGTCTAGGGGGTGACACTGAAGCTTTCTTT	CASSLGGDTEAFF
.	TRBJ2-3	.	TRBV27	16	TGTGCCAGCAGTTTATCGGAATGGGGGCCCACAGATACGCAGTATTTT	CASSLSEWGPTDTQYF
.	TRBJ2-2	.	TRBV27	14	TGTGCCAGCAGTTTAGTACAGAACACCGGGGAGCTGTTTTTT	CASSLVQNTGELFF
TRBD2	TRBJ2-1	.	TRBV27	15	TGTGCCAGCAGGATAGCGGGGGCCGTCTACAATGAGCAGTTCTTC	CASRIAGAVYNEQFF
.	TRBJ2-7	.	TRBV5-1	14	TGCGCCAGCAGCTTGGAGGCAGATACCTACGAGCAGTACTTC	CASSLEADTYEQYF
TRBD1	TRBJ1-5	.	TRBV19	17	TGTGCCAGTAGTGTAGCCAGCACCAGGACAGGCCCTCAGCCCCAGCATTTT	CASSVASTRTGPQPQHF
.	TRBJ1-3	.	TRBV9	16	TGTGCCAGCAGCGTGGCAGGATCCATCTCTGGAAACACCATATATTTT	CASSVAGSISGNTIYF
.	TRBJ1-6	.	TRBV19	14	TGTGCCAGTAGCGGGACGTTTCTCAATTCACCCCTCCACTTT	CASSGTFLNSPLHF
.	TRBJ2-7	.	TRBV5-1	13	TGCGCCAGCAGCCCCGGGCGGGCGTACGAGCAGTACTTC	CASSPGRAYEQYF
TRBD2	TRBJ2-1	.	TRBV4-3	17	TGCGCCAGCAGCCAAGAGTCCCTAGCGGGAGGGCCCGATGAGCAGTTCTTC	CASSQESLAGGPDEQFF
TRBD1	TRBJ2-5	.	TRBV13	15	TGTGCCAGCAGCCCCCGGACAGGGGAAGTGGAGACCCAGTACTTC	CASSPRTGEVETQYF
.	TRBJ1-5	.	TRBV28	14	TGTGCCAGCAGCTCCACAGGGACTTATCAGCCCCAGCATTTT	CASSSTGTYQPQHF
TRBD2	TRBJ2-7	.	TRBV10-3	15	TGTGCCATCAGTGAGTCTGCTAGCGGAGGTTACGAGCAGTACTTC	CAISESASGGYEQYF
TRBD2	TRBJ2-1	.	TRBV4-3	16	TGCGCCAGCAGCCAAGATAGGGCGGGAGGATACAATGAGCAGTTCTTC	CASSQDRAGGYNEQFF
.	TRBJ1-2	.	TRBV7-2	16	TGTGCCAGCAGCCACGCCTGGACCTACATCGAATCTGGCTACACCTTC	CASSHAWTYIESGYTF
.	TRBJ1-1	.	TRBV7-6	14	TGTGCCGTAAACGGGGGCAGGGTGAACACTGAAGCTTTCTTT	CAVNGGRVNTEAFF
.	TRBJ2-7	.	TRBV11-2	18	TGTGCCAGCACCTCCCAGGGGGGTGATTTATTTCTAGCCGACGAGCAGTACTTC	CASTSQGGDLFLADEQYF
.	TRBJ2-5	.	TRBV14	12	TGTGCCAGCAGCCTAGGTAGAGAGACCCAGTACTTC	CASSLGRETQYF
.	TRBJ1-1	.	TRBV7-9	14	TGTGCCAGCAGCTTAAAAGGGGAGAACACTGAAGCTTTCTTT	CASSLKGENTEAFF
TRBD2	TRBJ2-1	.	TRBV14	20	TGTGCCAGCAGCCAAGCCGTAGGGACTAGCGGGTCTGGAATTTACAATGAGCAGTTCTTC	CASSQAVGTSGSGIYNEQFF
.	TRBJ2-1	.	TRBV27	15	TGTGCCAGCAGTTTAGTTAGCGGAACTTACAATGAGCAGTTCTTC	CASSLVSGTYNEQFF
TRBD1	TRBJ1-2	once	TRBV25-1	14	TGTGCCAGCAGTGAAATGGGACAGTTCTATGGCTACACCTTC	CASSEMGQFYGYTF
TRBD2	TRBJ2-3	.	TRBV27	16	TGTGCCAGCAGCGCACTAGCGGGAGGGCTCTCGGATACGCAGTATTTT	CASSALAGGLSDTQYF
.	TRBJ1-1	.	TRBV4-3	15	TGCGCCAGCAGCCAAGAATCTTGGGGGAACACTGAAGCTTTCTTT	CASSQESWGNTEAFF
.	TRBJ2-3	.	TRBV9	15	TGTGCCAGCAGCACCCGGGACGGAGGCACAGATACGCAGTATTTT	CASSTRDGGTDTQYF
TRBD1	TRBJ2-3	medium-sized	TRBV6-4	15	TGTGCCAGCAGTAGGGGGACAGGGGACACAGATACGCAGTATTTT	CASSRGTGDTDTQYF
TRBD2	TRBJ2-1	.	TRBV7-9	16	TGTGCCAGCAGCTTGGTGGAAGGCGGGAGTTCTGGTGAGCAGTTCTTC	CASSLVEGGSSGEQFF
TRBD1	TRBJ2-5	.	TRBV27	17	TGTGCCAGCAGTTTGTCCCTGACAGGGGGTTCTCAAGAGACCCAGTACTTC	CASSLSLTGGSQETQYF
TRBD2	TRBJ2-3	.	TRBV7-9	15	TGTGCCAGCAGCTTCCTGGCGGGGGGCACAGATACGCAGTATTTT	CASSFLAGGTDTQYF
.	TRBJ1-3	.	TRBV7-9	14	TGTGCCGGGGGGCAGCCAATCTCTGGAAACACCATATATTTT	CAGGQPISGNTIYF
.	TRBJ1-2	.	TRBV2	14	TGTGCCAGCAGAGAGTTGTCCACAAACTATGGCTACACCTTC	CASRELSTNYGYTF
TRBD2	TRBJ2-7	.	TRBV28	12	TGTGCCAGCAGGAACGGGACTATAAAGCAGTACTTC	CASRNGTIKQYF
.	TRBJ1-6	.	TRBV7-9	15	TGTGCCAGCAGCCAAGACGCAGAATATAATTCACCCCTCCACTTT	CASSQDAEYNSPLHF
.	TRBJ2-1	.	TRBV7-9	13	TGTGCCAGCAGCTTAGCGGTGGACAATGAGCAGTTCTTC	CASSLAVDNEQFF
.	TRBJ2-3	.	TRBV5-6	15	TGTGCCAGCAACCCCATGCCGGGAGGCACAGATACGCAGTATTTT	CASNPMPGGTDTQYF
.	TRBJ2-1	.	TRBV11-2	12	TGTGCCAGCAGCTTAGTCGCCGATGAGCAGTTCTTC	CASSLVADEQFF
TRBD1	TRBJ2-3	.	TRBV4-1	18	TGCGCCAGCAGCCAAAGTCCAACGACAGGGGTGCGCACAGATACGCAGTATTTT	CASSQSPTTGVRTDTQYF
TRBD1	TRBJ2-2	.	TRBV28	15	TGTGCCAGCAGGGCCGACAGGGCGAACACCGGGGAGCTGTTTTTT	CASRADRANTGELFF
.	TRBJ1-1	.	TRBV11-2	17	TGTGCCAGCAGCTTAGCATGGATCTGGGGGGAGAACACTGAAGCTTTCTTT	CASSLAWIWGENTEAFF
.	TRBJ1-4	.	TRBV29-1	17	TGCAGCGTCATCGCTAGGGCAGGGGAAGTTTCTAATGAAAAACTGTTTTTT	CSVIARAGEVSNEKLFF
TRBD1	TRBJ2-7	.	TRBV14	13	TGTGCCAGCAGCCCGACAGGGGCCTACGAGCAGTACTTC	CASSPTGAYEQYF
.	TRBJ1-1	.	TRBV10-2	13	TGCGCCAGCCGCGGGGGCGCACCCACTGAAGCTTTCTTT	CASRGGAPTEAFF